This entry lists 7 T cell receptor beta chains sequenced from one sample in a study of spatial heterogeneity in lung cancer. TCRdb analysed the 5' RACE reads with MiXCR anew, one entry per CDR3 protein. The top ten clones hold 50% to 60% of a sample with 40,000 to 45,000 distinct CDR3 sequences, roughly 15% of them seen once. Noted time point: sample taken at primary tumor resection. This specimen consisted of PBMCs, obtained at surgery. All receptors derive from a male donor with early-stage non-small cell lung cancer.

Ten or more counts support this clonotype. J is TRBJ2-2 and V is TRBV28, with 12 bases aligning to TRBD2. In germline, CDR1 is MDHEN, CDR2 SYDVKM. This CDR3 contains 15 residues. V shed 6 bases and J 7 bases; nucleotides not matched to a gene: 6. The CDR3 protein is CASRGLAGFGGELFF. The CDR3 DNA sequence: TGTGCCAGCAGAGGACTAGCGGGATTTGGCGGGGAGCTGTTTTTT.

This clonotype was detected only a few times. CDR3 nucleotides: TGCGCCAGCAGCTTGTATGGGGGAGAAGTGGATACGCAGTATTTT. Encoded protein: CASSLYGGEVDTQYF. The V gene is TRBV5-1, the J gene TRBJ2-3; D is possibly TRBD1 or TRBD2 (5 bases each). Trimming pared 1 base from V and 6 bases from J, leaving 15 bases between. Looked up from germline, CDR1 is SGHRS and CDR2 is YFSETQ. The CDR3 extends over 15 amino acids.

This clonotype was counted ten times or more. The V and J genes are TRBV7-9 and TRBJ1-2, with D possibly matching TRBD1 (5 bases). V shed 1 base and J shed 4 bases, with 10 bases lying between them. Germline loops: CDR1 SEHNR, CDR2 FQNEAQ (reference sequence). The CDR3 has 14 amino acids. CDR3: CASSLDGTVYGYTF. The CDR3, as DNA: TGTGCCAGCAGCTTAGACGGGACGGTCTATGGCTACACCTTC.

A few counts support this clonotype. The CDR3 region has the DNA TGTGCCAGCAGCGGACAGGGGAAGTACTATGGCTACACCTTC. This gives the protein CASSGQGKYYGYTF. The rearrangement joins TRBV11-3 to TRBJ1-2; 9 nucleotides line up with TRBD1. Trimming cost V 5 bases and J 3 bases; bases outside gene matches: 4. In germline, CDR1 is SGHNT, CDR2 YENEEA. CDR3 length: 14 amino acids.

The genes are TRBV7-2 and TRBJ1-3, with D unclear. Per germline, CDR1 SGHTA and CDR2 FQGNSA. The CDR3 runs 14 residues. Trimming took off 3 bases at V and 4 bases at J, with 10 bases between the two ends. DNA for the CDR3: TGTGCCAGCAGCTTGCCCACAAGGGGAAACACCATATATTTT. It codes for CASSLPTRGNTIYF.

This clonotype was observed many times. CDR3 bases: TGTGCCAGCAGCCGGGACAGACAAGAGACCCAGTACTTC. Its protein is CASSRDRQETQYF. The chain links TRBV6-2 or TRBV6-3 to TRBJ2-5; 7 bases line up with TRBD1. Germline V gene data show CDR1 as MNHEY and CDR2 as SVGEGT. V trimming: 6 bases; J trimming: 2 bases; junction bases outside the gene matches: 3. The CDR3 is 13 amino acids.

V usage is TRBV7-9 and J usage is TRBJ2-3; TRBD2 aligns across 13 bases. The germline CDR1 and CDR2 sequences are SEHNR and FQNEAQ (reference sequence). V lost 5 bases to trimming and J lost 4 bases; unmatched junction nucleotides: 6. The CDR3 spans 16 residues. The CDR3 sequence: CASSTGLAGVADTQYF. The DNA of the CDR3 is TGTGCCAGCAGCACCGGACTAGCGGGAGTGGCAGATACGCAGTATTTT.